Described below is a single TCR beta chain sequence and its context. The target antigen is unknown. The data stem from a study of cytomegalovirus exposure and HLA in healthy donors. The wider study: Prior work identified around 100 million unique TCR beta sequences in some 180 million T cells. Notes on the study in general: An analysis that came later showed most CMV-associated TCR beta chains appearing HLA-restricted.

Donors had nominal health at sampling but likely had unrecorded immune exposures. PCR employed 60 Vbeta and 13 Jbeta primers. The assay was immunoSEQ multiplex PCR, and TCRdb's table has in-frame clones only and misses some. The sample lists 150,000 to 200,000 clones; less than 80% were seen once. The CDR3 covers 13 residues. Deletions cut 5 bases from V and 15 bases from J, with 20 bases between. Germline CDR1 is SEHNR and CDR2 is FQNEAQ (reference sequence). This receptor was obtained from a woman aged 25 to 39 in good health and CMV-seropositive. The V gene is TRBV7-9, the J gene TRBJ2-1, with unresolved D. The sample comprised PBMCs. CDR3 sequence (DNA): TGTGCCAGCAGCCCCCGTTTTCCGTCCCGGAGGTTCTTC. This encodes CASSPRFPSRRFF.